This TCR beta chain was recorded in a study of Graves' ophthalmopathy and Graves' hyperthyroidism. The overall study: Being free of ophthalmopathy for 18 months of follow-up defined stable hyperthyroidism. Study outcomes and limitations: Most expanded clonotypes in thyroid above 0.001 frequency also showed up in blood.

Germline V gene data show CDR1 as DFQATT and CDR2 as SNEGSKA (reference sequence). Trimming left V 8 bases short and J 4 bases short, with 17 bases between. The CDR3 is 13 residues long. RNA transcripts were the source from which TCR beta CDR3 regions were amplified. Scientists carried out first-round RT-PCR using HTBI primers and then a second-round multiplex PCR. TCRdb called the multiplex PCR reads again in MiXCR, with one record for every CDR3 protein. The table lists 580,000 or so distinct CDR3 sequences, under 45% of them singletons, with roughly 4.5% in the top ten. Additional autoimmune diseases, uncontrolled infections, pregnancy or lactation disqualified patients. About this clonotype: Its antigen is not known.

The source is an adult man with Graves' hyperthyroidism. The V gene is TRBV20-1, the J gene TRBJ1-2; D is unclear. The sample consisted of peripheral blood or thyroid tissue (not recorded which). CDR3 region: CSSSNSDSYGYTF. As DNA, the CDR3 is TGCAGTTCGTCGAACAGTGATAGCTATGGCTACACCTTC.